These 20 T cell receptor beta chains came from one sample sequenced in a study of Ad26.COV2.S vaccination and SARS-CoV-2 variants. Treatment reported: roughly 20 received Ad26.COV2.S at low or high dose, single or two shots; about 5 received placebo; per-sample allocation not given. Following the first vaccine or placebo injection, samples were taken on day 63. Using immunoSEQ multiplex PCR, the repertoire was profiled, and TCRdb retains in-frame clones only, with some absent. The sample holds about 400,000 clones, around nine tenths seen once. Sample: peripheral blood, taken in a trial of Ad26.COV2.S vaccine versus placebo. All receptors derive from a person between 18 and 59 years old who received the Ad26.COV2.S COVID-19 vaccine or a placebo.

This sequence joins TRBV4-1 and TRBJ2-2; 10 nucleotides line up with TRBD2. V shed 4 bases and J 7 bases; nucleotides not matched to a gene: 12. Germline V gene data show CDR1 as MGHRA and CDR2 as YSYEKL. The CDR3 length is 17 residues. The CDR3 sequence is CASSPAASGSVGGELFF. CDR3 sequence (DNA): TGCGCCAGCAGCCCAGCGGCTAGCGGGAGTGTTGGCGGGGAGCTGTTTTTT.

The CDR3 nucleotides are TGTGCCAGCAGTCCCCCGGGCTTCTATGGCTACACCTTC. Residues: CASSPPGFYGYTF. V and J are TRBV28 and TRBJ1-2; no firm D call. Germline assignment: CDR1 MDHEN and CDR2 SYDVKM. This CDR3 has 13 residues. Trimming removed 5 bases at V and 4 bases at J, with 11 bases between.

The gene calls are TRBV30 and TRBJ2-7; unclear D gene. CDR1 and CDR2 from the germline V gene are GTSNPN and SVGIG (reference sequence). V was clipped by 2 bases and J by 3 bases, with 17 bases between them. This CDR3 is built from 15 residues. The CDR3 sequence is CAWSLVRRKSYEQYF. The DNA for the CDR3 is TGTGCCTGGAGTTTAGTCCGGCGGAAGAGCTACGAGCAGTACTTC.

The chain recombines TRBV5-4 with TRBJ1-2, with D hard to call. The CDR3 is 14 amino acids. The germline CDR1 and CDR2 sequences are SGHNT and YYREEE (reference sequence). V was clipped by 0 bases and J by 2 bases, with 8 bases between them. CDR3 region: CASSLVDANYGYTF. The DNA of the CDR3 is TGTGCCAGCAGCTTGGTGGATGCGAACTATGGCTACACCTTC.

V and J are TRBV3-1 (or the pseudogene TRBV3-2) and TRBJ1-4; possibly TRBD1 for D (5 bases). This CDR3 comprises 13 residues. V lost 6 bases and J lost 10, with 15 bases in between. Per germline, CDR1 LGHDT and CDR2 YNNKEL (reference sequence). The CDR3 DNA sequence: TGTGCCAGCAGGCCCACGGGGGAAGTAAAACTGTTTTTT. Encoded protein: CASRPTGEVKLFF.

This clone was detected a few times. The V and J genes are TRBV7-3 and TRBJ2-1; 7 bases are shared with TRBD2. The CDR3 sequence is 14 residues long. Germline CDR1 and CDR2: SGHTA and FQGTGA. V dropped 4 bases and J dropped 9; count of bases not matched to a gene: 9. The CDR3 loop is CASSSQPRGSEQFF. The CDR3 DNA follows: TGTGCCAGCAGCTCGCAACCTCGCGGGAGTGAGCAGTTCTTC.

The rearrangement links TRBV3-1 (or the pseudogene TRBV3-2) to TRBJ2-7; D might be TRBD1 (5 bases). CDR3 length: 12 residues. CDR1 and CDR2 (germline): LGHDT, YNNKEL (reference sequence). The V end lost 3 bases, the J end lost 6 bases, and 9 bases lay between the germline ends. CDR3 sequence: CASSHPTAEQYF. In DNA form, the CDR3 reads TGTGCCAGCAGCCACCCGACAGCCGAGCAGTACTTC.

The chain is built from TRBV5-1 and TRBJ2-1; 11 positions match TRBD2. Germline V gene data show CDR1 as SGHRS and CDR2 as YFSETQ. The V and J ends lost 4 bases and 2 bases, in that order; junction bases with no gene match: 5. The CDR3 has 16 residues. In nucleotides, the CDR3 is TGCGCCAGCAGCCCTGATAGCGGGAGGGCCTACAATGAGCAGTTCTTC. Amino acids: CASSPDSGRAYNEQFF.

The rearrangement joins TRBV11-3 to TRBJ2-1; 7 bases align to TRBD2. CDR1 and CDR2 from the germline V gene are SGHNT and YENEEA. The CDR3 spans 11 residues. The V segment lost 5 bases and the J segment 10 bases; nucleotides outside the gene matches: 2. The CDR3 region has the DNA TGTGCCAGCAGCATGGGGGGGGAGCAGTTCTTC. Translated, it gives CASSMGGEQFF.

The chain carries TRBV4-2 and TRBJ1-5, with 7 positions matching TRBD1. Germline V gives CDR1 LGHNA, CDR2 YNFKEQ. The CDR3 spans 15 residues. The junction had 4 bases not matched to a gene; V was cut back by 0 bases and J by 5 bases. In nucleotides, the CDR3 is TGTGCCAGCAGCCAAGAGGGACAGCCCGATCAGCCCCAGCATTTT. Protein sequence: CASSQEGQPDQPQHF.

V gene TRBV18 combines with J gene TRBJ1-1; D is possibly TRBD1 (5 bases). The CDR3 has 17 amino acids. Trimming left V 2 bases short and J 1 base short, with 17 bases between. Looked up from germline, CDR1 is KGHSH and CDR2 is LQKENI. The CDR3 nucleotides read TGTGCCAGCTCACCATCCTCCGGACAAGGGAAGAACACTGAAGCTTTCTTT. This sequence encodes CASSPSSGQGKNTEAFF.

The CDR3: CASKGDAYNEQFF. CDR3 nucleotides: TGTGCCAGCAAGGGGGATGCCTACAATGAGCAGTTCTTC. The chain combines TRBV12-3 or TRBV12-4 with TRBJ2-1; maybe TRBD1 (6 bases). The CDR3 contains 13 residues. V was shortened by 7 bases and J by 2 bases, with 9 bases between the two germline ends.

In nucleotides, the CDR3 is TGTGCCTGGAGCTCGAAAGGGACAGATACGCAGTATTTT. Translated: CAWSSKGTDTQYF. The J gene is TRBJ2-3, the V gene TRBV30, with D hard to call. The CDR3 runs to 13 residues. The V end was cut by 3 bases, the J end by 3 bases, with 10 bases between. CDR1 and CDR2 from the germline V gene are GTSNPN and SVGIG (reference sequence).

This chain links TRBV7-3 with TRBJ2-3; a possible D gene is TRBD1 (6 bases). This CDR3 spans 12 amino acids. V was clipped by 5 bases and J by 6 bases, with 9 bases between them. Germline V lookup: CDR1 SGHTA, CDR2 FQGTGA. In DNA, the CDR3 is TGTGCCAGCAGCCGAGACAGGGATACGCAGTATTTT. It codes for CASSRDRDTQYF.

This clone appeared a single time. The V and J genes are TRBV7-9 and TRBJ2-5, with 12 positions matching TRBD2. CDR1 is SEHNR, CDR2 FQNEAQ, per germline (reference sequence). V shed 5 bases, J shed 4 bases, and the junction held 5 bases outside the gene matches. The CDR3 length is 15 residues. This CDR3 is CASSRPSGRAETQYF. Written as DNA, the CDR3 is TGTGCCAGCAGCCGCCCTAGCGGGAGGGCAGAGACCCAGTACTTC.

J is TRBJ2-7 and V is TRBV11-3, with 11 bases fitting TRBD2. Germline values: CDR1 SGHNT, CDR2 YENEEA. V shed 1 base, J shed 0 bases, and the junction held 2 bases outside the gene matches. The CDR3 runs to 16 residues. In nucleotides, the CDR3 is TGTGCCAGCAGCTTAGCCGGGACTAGCGGCTCCTACGAGCAGTACTTC. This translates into CASSLAGTSGSYEQYF.

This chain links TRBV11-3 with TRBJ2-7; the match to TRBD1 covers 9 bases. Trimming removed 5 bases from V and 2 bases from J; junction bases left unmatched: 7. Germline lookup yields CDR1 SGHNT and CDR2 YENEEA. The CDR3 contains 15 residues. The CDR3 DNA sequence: TGTGCCAGCAGCCCAGGACAGGGGCAGACCTACGAGCAGTACTTC. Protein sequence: CASSPGQGQTYEQYF. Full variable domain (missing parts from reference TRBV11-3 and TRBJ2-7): EAGVVQSPRYKIIEKKQPVAFWCNPISGHNTLYWYLQNLGQGPELLIRYENEEAVDDSQLPKDRFSAERLKGVDSTLKIQPAELGDSAVYLCASSPGQGQTYEQYFGPGTRLTVT.

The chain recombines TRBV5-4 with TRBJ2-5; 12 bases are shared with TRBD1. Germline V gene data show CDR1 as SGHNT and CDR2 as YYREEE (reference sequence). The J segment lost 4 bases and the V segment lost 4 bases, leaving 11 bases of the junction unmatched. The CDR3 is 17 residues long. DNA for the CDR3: TGTGCCAGCAGCCTCCTAGGGACAGGGGGCGTCGGAGAGACCCAGTACTTC. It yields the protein CASSLLGTGGVGETQYF.

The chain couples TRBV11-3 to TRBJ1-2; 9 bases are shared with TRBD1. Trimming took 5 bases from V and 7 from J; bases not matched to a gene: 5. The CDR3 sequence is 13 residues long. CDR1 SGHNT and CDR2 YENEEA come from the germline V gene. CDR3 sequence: CASSPRDRVGYTF. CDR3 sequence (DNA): TGTGCCAGCAGCCCACGGGACAGGGTTGGCTACACCTTC.

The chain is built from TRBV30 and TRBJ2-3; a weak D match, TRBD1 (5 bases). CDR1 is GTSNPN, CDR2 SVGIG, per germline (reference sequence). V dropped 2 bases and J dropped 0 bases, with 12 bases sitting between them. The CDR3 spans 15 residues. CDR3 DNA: TGTGCCTGGAGTCTAACGGACATTAGCACAGATACGCAGTATTTT. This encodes CAWSLTDISTDTQYF.